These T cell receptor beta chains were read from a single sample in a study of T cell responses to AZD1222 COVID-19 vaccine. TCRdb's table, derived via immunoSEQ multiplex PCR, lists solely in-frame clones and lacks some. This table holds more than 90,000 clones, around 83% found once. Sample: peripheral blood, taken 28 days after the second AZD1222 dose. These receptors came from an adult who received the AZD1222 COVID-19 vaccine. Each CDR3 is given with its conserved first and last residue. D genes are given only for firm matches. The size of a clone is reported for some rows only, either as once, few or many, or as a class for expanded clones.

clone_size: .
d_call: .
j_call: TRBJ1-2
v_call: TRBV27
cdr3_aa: CASSDLTGFYGYTF
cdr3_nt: TGTGCCAGCAGCGACTTAACAGGGTTCTATGGCTACACCTTC

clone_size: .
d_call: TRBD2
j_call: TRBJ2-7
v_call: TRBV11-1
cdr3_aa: CASSPGGPLGGEQYF
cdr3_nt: TGTGCCAGCAGCCCGGGGGGACCTCTGGGGGGCGAGCAGTACTTC

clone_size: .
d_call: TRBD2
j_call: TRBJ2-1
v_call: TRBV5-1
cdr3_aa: CASSFGTSGNEQFF
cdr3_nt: TGCGCCAGCAGCTTTGGGACTAGCGGCAATGAGCAGTTCTTC

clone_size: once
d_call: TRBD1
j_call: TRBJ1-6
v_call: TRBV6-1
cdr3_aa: CASSGGTGPPNSPLHF
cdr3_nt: TGTGCCAGCAGTGGGGGGACAGGGCCTCCTAATTCACCCCTCCACTTT

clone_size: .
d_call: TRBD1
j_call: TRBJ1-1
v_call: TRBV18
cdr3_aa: CASSPGQVTMNTEAFF
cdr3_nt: TGTGCCAGCTCACCTGGACAGGTCACTATGAACACTGAAGCTTTCTTT

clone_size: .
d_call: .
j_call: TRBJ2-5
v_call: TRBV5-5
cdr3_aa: CASRGVRIPFIVGQKETQYF
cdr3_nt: TGTGCCAGCAGAGGAGTTAGAATTCCGTTTATAGTTGGGCAGAAAGAGACCCAGTACTTC

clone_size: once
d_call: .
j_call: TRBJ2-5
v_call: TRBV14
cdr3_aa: CASSPGLVQTQYF
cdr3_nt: TGTGCCAGCAGCCCGGGCCTCGTCCAGACCCAGTACTTC

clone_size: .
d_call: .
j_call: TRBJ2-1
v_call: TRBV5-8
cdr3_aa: CASSSPVGSGYNEQFF
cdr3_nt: TGTGCCAGCAGCTCCCCAGTGGGGTCGGGCTACAATGAGCAGTTCTTC

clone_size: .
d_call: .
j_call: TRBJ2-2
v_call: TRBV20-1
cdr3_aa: CSASREGLGTGELFF
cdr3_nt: TGCAGTGCTAGTCGGGAAGGTCTGGGCACCGGGGAGCTGTTTTTT

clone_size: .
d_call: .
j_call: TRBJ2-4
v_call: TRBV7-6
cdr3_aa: CASSSGTGNIQYF
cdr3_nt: TGTGCCAGCAGCTCCGGGACGGGAAACATTCAGTACTTC

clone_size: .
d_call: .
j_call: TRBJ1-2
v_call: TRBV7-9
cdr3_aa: CALSGTARTTYTF
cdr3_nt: TGTGCCCTAAGCGGGACCGCCCGGACTACCTACACCTTC

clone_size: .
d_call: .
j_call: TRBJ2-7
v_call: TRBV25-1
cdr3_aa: CASSDRFEQYF
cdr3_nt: TGTGCCAGCAGTGACCGCTTCGAGCAGTACTTC

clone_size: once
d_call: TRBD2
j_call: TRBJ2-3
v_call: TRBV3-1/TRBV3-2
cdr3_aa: CASSQDSAGSGAQYF
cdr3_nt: TGTGCCAGCAGCCAAGACTCAGCGGGGTCCGGCGCGCAGTATTTT

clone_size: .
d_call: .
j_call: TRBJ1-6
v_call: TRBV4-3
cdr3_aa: CASSQDRSSDNSPLHF
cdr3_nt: TGCGCCAGCAGCCAAGATAGGTCGTCCGATAATTCACCCCTCCACTTT

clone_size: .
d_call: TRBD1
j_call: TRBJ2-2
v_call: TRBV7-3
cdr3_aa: CASSSRQGTNTGELFF
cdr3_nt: TGTGCCAGCAGCTCCCGACAGGGCACGAACACCGGGGAGCTGTTTTTT

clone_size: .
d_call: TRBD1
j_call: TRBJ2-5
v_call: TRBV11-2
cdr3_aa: CASSLGTGMWETQYF
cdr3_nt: TGTGCCAGCAGCTTAGGGACAGGGATGTGGGAGACCCAGTACTTC

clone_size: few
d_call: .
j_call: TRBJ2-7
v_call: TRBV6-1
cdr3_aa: CASSESRGTSYEQYF
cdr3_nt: TGTGCCAGCAGTGAAAGCCGCGGAACCTCCTACGAGCAGTACTTC

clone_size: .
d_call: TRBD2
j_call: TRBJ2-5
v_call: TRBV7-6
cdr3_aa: CASSLDGGTSEQETQYF
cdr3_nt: TGTGCCAGCAGCTTAGATGGGGGGACTAGCGAGCAAGAGACCCAGTACTTC

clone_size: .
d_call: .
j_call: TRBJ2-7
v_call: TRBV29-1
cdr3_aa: CSVKGPASSYEQYF
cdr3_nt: TGCAGCGTTAAAGGACCCGCGAGCTCCTACGAGCAGTACTTC

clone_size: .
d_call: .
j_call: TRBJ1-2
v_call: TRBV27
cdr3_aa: CASSLKGIPRDYGYTF
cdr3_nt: TGTGCCAGCAGTTTAAAGGGGATACCCCGGGACTATGGCTACACCTTC

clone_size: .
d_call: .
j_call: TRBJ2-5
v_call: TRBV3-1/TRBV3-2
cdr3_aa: CASSMLNLSETQYF
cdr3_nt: TGTGCCAGCAGCATGCTGAATCTCTCTGAGACCCAGTACTTC

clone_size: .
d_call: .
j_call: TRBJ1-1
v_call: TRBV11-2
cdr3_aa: CASSIQGRTEAFF
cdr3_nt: TGTGCCAGCAGCATTCAGGGGAGAACTGAAGCTTTCTTT

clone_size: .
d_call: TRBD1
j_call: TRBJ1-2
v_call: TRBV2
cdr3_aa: CASQGDRGLTGYTF
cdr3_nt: TGTGCCAGCCAGGGAGACAGGGGGTTGACAGGCTACACCTTC

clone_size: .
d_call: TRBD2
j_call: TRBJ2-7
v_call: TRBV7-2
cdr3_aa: CASSTRLAGGTYEQYF
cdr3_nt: TGTGCCAGCAGCACCCGACTAGCGGGAGGGACCTACGAGCAGTACTTC

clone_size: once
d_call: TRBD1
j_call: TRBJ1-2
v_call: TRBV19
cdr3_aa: CASSIDSTGSGYTF
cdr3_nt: TGTGCCAGTAGTATAGACTCGACAGGGAGCGGCTACACCTTC

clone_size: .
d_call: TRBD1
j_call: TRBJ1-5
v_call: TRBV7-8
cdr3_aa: CASSNTDRELRPQHF
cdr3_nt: TGTGCCAGCAGTAATACGGACAGGGAATTAAGGCCCCAGCATTTT

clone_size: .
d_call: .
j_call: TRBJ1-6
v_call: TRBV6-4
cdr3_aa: CASSERGAVSPLHF
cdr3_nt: TGTGCCAGCAGTGAGAGGGGGGCAGTTTCACCCCTCCACTTT

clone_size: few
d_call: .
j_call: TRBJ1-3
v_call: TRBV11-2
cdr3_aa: CASSLDQTSGNTIYF
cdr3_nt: TGTGCCAGCAGCTTAGATCAGACATCTGGAAACACCATATATTTT